This TCR beta chain was captured by sequencing in a study of CXCR3-negative and CXCR3-positive naive CD8 T cells (dated by TCRdb to the late 2010s). General notes on the study: In total, about 150 million TRB reads were obtained, or roughly 1.5 +/- 0.3 million reads per library. For the TRBV-TRBJ cluster analysis, the naive subsets came from 5 or 6 donors, while the memory cells came from 3 donors. Diversity and physicochemical repertoire analyses were performed on about a dozen donors pooled from two independent experiments.

For every CD8+ T cell subset, approximately 330,000 cells were flow-sorted straight into RLT lysis buffer, and each subset was sorted in triplicate. Naive CD8+ T cells were defined stringently as CD45RO-CCR7+CD27+CD95- to exclude memory contaminants. Peripheral blood mononuclear cells were isolated from buffy coats by standard density gradient centrifugation. Naive CXCR3-negative and CXCR3-positive CD8+ T cells were flow-sorted using a FACSAria III. Total RNA was extracted from sorted cells using an RNeasy Mini Kit. The sample was run on a NextSeq 550. The Human TCR Profiling Kit (MiLaboratory) was used to make UMI-labeled 5' RACE TRB cDNA libraries. cDNA synthesis used the entire amount of extracted RNA, and PCR amplification then used the entire amount of cDNA produced. Libraries were prepared in parallel with an identical number of PCR cycles. The paper's data handling went like this. With a minimum of two reads required per UMI, MIGEC and MiXCR pulled out about 49,000 +/- 11,000 unique UMI-labeled TRB cDNA molecules from each library. Each library averaged 40,000 +/- 10,000 functional in-frame TRB CDR3 nucleotide clonotypes without stop codons. After downsampling to 5000 UMI-labeled TRB molecules per sample, diversity metrics such as normalized Shannon-Wiener and Chao1 were calculated in VDJtools. VDJtools was used to calculate clonotype-size-weighted physicochemical properties of the central five CDR3 residues, namely interaction energy, strength, volume and Kidera factor 4. Reads reprocessed by TCRdb are summarized as one entry per CDR3 protein sequence, and DNA is absent. The V and J calls shown here were made by TCRdb, not taken from the authors' results. This specimen's table enumerates some 54,000 distinct CDR3 sequences. Together, the top ten hold about 0.49% of the sample.

Here is what the overall study found, with its caveats: TRBV-TRBJ usage was similar between naive CXCR3-negative and CXCR3-positive cells from the same donor, while memory cells showed distinct patterns. Repertoire diversity was comparably high in both naive subsets but much lower in memory CD8+ T cells. Freshly isolated PBMCs were used for most assays because CXCR3 expression partially decreased after cryopreservation. TRB CDR3s from CXCR3-positive naive cells showed higher hydrophobicity (lower Kidera factor 4), lower energy, and higher strength and volume indices than CXCR3-negative naive cells. Because surface CD5, which is linked to self-reactivity in mice, was comparable between the naive subsets, TCR interaction strength was also inferred from TRB CDR3 physicochemical properties.

CDR1 DFQATT and CDR2 SNEGSKA were looked up in the germline V gene (reference sequence). Spanning cysteine to phenylalanine, the CDR3 consists of 17 amino acids. The DNA is unrecorded. For this clonotype: Its target antigen remains unknown.

What was sequenced was naive CXCR3+ CD8+ T cells from blood. The label giving this sample's cell subset or site can be read as: CD45RO-CCR7+CD27+CD95- naive CD8+ T cells expressing CXCR3 (TNR3+). In this chain, TRBV20-1 is recombined with TRBJ1-2. The sequence came from a human donor in good health. Some clones in this sample may be carry-over from other donors' samples. The CDR3 has the sequence CSARAEVPALANYGYTF.